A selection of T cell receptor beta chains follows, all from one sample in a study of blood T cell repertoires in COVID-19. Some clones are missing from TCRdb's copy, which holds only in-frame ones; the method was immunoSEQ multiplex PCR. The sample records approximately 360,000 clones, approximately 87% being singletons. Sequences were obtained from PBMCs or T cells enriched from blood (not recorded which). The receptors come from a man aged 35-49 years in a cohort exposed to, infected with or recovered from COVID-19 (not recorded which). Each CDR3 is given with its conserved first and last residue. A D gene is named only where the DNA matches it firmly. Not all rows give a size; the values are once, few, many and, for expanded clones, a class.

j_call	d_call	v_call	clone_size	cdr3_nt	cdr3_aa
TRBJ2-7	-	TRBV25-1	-	TGTGCCAGCAGTGAATTGAGGGAGCTTTCCTACGAGCAGTACTTC	CASSELRELSYEQYF
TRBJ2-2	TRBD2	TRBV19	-	TGTGCCAGTAGTATAGAAGGGACGGGACTAGCCCCGAACACCGGGGAGCTGTTTTTT	CASSIEGTGLAPNTGELFF
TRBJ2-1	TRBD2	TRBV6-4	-	TGTGCCAGCAGTGAGAGGACTACGTTAATAGCGGGAAACAATGAGCAGTTCTTC	CASSERTTLIAGNNEQFF
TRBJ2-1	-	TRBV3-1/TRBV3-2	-	TGTGCCAGCAGCCAAGTCTCGGCGGGAACCATCCGTAATGAGCAGTTCTTC	CASSQVSAGTIRNEQFF
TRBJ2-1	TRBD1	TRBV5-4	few	TGTGCCAGCAGCTCAAAGACAGGGTTTGACAATGAGCAGTTCTTC	CASSSKTGFDNEQFF
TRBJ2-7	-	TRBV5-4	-	TGTGCCAGCAGCTTAGATAGCCTCTCCTACGAGCAGTACTTC	CASSLDSLSYEQYF
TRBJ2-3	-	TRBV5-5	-	TGTGCCAGCAGCTTGGTCATAAGCGATACGCAGTATTTT	CASSLVISDTQYF
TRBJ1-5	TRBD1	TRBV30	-	TGTGCCTGGAGTCACCGGGACAGAAAAGGGTCCCAGCATTTT	CAWSHRDRKGSQHF
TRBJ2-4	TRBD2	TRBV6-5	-	TGTGCCAGCAGTTCGGGGGGGGCCAAAAACATTCAGTACTTC	CASSSGGAKNIQYF
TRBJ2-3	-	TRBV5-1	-	TGCGCCAGCAGCTTGGGTAGTGTAAAAAGCACAGATACGCAGTATTTT	CASSLGSVKSTDTQYF
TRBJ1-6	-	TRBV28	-	TGTGCCAGCAGGCGGGGTTATAATTCACCCCTCCACTTT	CASRRGYNSPLHF
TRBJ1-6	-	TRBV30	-	TGTGCCTGGAGTACCCGCGGCAGGGCCCTCCACTTT	CAWSTRGRALHF
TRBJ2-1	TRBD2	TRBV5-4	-	TGTGCCAGCAGCTTGGGACTAGCGGACAATGAGCAGTTCTTC	CASSLGLADNEQFF
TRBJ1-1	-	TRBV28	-	TGTGCCAGCAGTTTATGGACACCTTTTACGGGGGGGGCGAGTAACACTGAAGCTTTCTTT	CASSLWTPFTGGASNTEAFF
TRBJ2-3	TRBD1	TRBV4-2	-	TGTGCCAGCAGCCAAGGGGGACAGGGAGACACAGATACGCAGTATTTT	CASSQGGQGDTDTQYF
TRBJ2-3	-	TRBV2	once	TGTGCCAGCAGTGCCAATGCGGGACCCACAGATACGCAGTATTTT	CASSANAGPTDTQYF
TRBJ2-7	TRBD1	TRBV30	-	TGTGCCTGGAGTGGGGGGACAGGGAACTCCTACGAGCAGTACTTC	CAWSGGTGNSYEQYF
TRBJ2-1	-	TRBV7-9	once	TGTGCCAGCAGCTTACTTGGACAGACGTACAATGAGCAGTTCTTC	CASSLLGQTYNEQFF
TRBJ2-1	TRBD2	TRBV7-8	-	TGTGCCAGCAGCCAGACTAGCGGATTCTACAATGAGCAGTTCTTC	CASSQTSGFYNEQFF
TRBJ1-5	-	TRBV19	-	TGTGCCAGTAGTGTTGACACCCCAAGCAATCAGCCCCAGCATTTT	CASSVDTPSNQPQHF
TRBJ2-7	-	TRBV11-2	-	TGTGCCAGCAGCTTAAATAACGAGCAGTACTTC	CASSLNNEQYF
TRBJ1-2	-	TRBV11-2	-	TGTGCCAGCAGCTTAGGTTCCGGGAACCACTATGGCTACACCTTC	CASSLGSGNHYGYTF
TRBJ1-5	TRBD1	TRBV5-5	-	TGTGCCAGCAGCTTGAGGGACAGTAATCAGCCCCAGCATTTT	CASSLRDSNQPQHF
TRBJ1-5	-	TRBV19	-	TGTGCCAGTAGCCCAAGCGGGGTCTATAGCAATCAGCCCCAGCATTTT	CASSPSGVYSNQPQHF
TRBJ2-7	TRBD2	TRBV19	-	TGTGCCAGTAGTATCGCGGGAGGGGGATACGAGCAGTACTTC	CASSIAGGGYEQYF
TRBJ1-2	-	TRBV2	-	TGTGCCAGCAGTGTGGCAGGGCCAGGCTATGGCTACACCTTC	CASSVAGPGYGYTF
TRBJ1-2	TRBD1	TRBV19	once	TGTGCCAGTAGGCCTAGAACCGGGACAGGGGGCACCTTATGGTCTGGCTACACCTTC	CASRPRTGTGGTLWSGYTF
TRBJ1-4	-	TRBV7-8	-	TGTGCCAGCAGCCAAAGGGTCGGAGTGGGGCGCGAAAAACTGTTTTTT	CASSQRVGVGREKLFF
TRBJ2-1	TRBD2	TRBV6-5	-	TGTGCCAGCAGTTACTCTAGCGGGAGCAGGAATGAGCAGTTCTTC	CASSYSSGSRNEQFF
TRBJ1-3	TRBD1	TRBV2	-	TGTGCCAGCAGGGACAGGGATTTGGGAAACACCATATATTTT	CASRDRDLGNTIYF
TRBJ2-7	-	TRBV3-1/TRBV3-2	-	TGTGCCAGCAGACAGCGGGTGGATTCCTACGAGCAGTACTTC	CASRQRVDSYEQYF
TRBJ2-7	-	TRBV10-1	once	TGCGCCAGCAGTGAGTCAGGAGGGTACGAGCAGTACTTC	CASSESGGYEQYF
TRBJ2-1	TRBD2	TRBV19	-	TGTGCCAGCGGACCGGGACTAGCGGGAGGGCCGGGGAATGAGCAGTTCTTC	CASGPGLAGGPGNEQFF
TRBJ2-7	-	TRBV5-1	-	TGCGCCAGCAGCAAGACAGTGACCTACGAGCAGTACTTC	CASSKTVTYEQYF
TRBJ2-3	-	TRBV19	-	TGTGCCAGTAAGACTGCAGATACGCAGTATTTT	CASKTADTQYF
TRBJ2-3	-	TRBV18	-	TGTGCCAGCTCACCCGGTGACGGTTGGGAGATGGAGTCCACAGATACGCAGTATTTT	CASSPGDGWEMESTDTQYF
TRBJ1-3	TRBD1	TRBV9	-	TGTGCCAGCAGCGAGTTAGGGACAGTCTCTGGAAACACCATATATTTT	CASSELGTVSGNTIYF
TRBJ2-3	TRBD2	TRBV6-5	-	TGTGCCAGCAGTTACGGTCTAGCGGGAGCGGGAGATACGCAGTATTTT	CASSYGLAGAGDTQYF
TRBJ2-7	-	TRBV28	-	TGTGCCAGCAGTCCAACAGGGATCCCCGGTGGCCAGCAGTACTTC	CASSPTGIPGGQQYF
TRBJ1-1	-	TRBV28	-	TGTGCCAGCATTGGGATGGATGGAGGCCTGGTGGGGGCTTTCTTT	CASIGMDGGLVGAFF
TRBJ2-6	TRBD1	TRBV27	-	TGTGCCAGCAGTCGTTACAGGGGAACTGGGGCCAACGTCCTGACTTTC	CASSRYRGTGANVLTF
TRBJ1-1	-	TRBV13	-	TGTGCCAGCAGCTTAGTTCCAAACACTGAAGCTTTCTTT	CASSLVPNTEAFF
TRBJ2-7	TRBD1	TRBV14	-	TGTGCCAGCAGCCAAGGGGACAGGGGATCCTACGAGCAGTACTTC	CASSQGDRGSYEQYF
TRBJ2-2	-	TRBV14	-	TGTGCCAGCAGCCCGAGACTAGACACCGGGGAGCTGTTTTTT	CASSPRLDTGELFF
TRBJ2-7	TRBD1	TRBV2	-	TGTGCCAGCAGTGGTGCAGGGGGTTACCTCGAGCAGTACTTC	CASSGAGGYLEQYF
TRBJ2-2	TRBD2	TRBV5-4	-	TGTGCCAGCAGCTCAGGCGGGAGGTCCGCCGGGGAGCTGTTTTTT	CASSSGGRSAGELFF
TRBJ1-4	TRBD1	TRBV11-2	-	TGTGCCAGCAGCTTTCGTGACAGGGCTGAAAAACTGTTTTTT	CASSFRDRAEKLFF
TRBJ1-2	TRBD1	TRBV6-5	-	TGTGCCAGCAGTTCCCGGACAGGCTATTCTAACTATGGCTACACCTTC	CASSSRTGYSNYGYTF